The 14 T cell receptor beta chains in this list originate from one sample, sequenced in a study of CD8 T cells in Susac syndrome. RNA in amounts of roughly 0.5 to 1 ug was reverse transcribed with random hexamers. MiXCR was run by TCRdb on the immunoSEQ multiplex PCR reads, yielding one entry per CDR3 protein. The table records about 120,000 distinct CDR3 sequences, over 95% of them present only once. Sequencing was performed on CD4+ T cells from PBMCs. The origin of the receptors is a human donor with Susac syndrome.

For the CDR3, the DNA is TGCAGTGCTCCGGGACTCCGTGTAGATACGCAGTATTTT. This sequence encodes CSAPGLRVDTQYF. The chain joins TRBV20-1 to TRBJ2-3; D perhaps matches TRBD2 (6 bases). Germline values: CDR1 DFQATT, CDR2 SNEGSKA (reference sequence). This CDR3 is built from 13 residues. V lost 5 bases, J lost 5 bases, and 14 bases lay in between.

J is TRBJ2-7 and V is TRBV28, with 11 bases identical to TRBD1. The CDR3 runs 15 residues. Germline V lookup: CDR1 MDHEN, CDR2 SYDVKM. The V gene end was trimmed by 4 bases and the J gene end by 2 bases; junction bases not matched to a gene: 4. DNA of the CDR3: TGTGCCAGCAGTTCCCCGGGACAGGGGGCCTACGAGCAGTACTTC. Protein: CASSSPGQGAYEQYF.

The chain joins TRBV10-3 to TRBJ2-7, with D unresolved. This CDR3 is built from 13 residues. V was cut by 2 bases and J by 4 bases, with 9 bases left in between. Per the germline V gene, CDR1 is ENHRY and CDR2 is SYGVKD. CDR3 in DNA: TGTGCCATCAGTGAGCCCCCCGGATACGAGCAGTACTTC. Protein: CAISEPPGYEQYF.

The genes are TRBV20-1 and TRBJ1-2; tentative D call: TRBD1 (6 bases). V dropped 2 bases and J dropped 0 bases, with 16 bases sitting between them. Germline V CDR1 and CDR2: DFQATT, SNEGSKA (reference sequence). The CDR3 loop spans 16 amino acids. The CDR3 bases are TGCAGTGCTAGATGGGGCAGGGGCGGTTCTAACTATGGCTACACCTTC. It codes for CSARWGRGGSNYGYTF.

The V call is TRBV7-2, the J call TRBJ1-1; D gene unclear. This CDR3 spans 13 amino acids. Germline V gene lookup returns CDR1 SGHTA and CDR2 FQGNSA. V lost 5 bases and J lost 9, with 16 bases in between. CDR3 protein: CASSQAPEAKAFF. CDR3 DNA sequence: TGTGCCAGCAGCCAGGCCCCGGAAGCAAAAGCTTTCTTT.

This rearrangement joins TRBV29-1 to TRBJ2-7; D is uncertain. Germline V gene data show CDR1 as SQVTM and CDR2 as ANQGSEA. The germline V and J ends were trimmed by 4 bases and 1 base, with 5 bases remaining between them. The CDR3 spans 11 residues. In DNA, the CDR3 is TGCAGCGTTGTTAGATCCTACGAGCAGTACTTC. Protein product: CSVVRSYEQYF.

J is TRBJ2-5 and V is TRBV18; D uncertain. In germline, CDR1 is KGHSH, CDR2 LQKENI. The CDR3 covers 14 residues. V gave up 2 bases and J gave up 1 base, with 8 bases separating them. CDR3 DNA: TGTGCCAGCTCACCAGCGAGCGCCCAAGAGACCCAGTACTTC. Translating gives CASSPASAQETQYF.

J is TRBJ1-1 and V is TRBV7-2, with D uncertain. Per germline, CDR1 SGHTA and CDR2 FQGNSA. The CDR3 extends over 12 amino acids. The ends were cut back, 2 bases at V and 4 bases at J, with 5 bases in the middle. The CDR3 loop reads CASSLIFTEAFF. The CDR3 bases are TGTGCCAGCAGCTTAATCTTCACTGAAGCTTTCTTT. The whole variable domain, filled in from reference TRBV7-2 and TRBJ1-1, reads GAGVSQSPSNKVTEKGKDVELRCDPISGHTALYWYRQSLGQGLEFLIYFQGNSAPDKSGLPSDRFSAERTGGSVSTLTIQRTQQEDSAVYLCASSLIFTEAFFGQGTRLTVV.

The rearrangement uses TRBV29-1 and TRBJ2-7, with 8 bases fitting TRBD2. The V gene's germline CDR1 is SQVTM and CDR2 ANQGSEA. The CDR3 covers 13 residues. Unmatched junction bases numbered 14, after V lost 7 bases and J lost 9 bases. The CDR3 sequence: CSARPGGADRQYF. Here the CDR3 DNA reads TGCAGCGCCCGACCGGGGGGGGCCGATCGGCAGTACTTC.

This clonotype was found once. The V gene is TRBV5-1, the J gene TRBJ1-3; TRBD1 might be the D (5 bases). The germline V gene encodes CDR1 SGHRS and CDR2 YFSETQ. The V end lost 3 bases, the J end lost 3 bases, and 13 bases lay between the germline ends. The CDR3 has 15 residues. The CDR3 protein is CASSSGTPFGNTIYF. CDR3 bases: TGCGCCAGCAGCTCAGGGACGCCTTTTGGAAACACCATATATTTT.

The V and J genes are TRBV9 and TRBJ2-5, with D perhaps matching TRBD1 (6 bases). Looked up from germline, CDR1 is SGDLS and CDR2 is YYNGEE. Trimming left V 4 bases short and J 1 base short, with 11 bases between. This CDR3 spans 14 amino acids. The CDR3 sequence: CASSPGQLQETQYF. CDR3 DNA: TGTGCCAGCAGCCCAGGACAGCTCCAAGAGACCCAGTACTTC.

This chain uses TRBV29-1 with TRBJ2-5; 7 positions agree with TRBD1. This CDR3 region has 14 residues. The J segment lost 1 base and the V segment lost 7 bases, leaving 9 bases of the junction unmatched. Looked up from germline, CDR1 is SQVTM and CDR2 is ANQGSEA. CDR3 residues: CSASGTVIQETQYF. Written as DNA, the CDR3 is TGCAGCGCTTCCGGGACAGTCATCCAAGAGACCCAGTACTTC.

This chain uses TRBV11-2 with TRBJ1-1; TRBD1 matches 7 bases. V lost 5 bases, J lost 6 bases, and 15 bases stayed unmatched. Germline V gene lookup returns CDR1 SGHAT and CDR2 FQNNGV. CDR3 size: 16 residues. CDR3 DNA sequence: TGTGCCAGCAGCCCGACTACCAGGGGGATCTCTGCTGAAGCTTTCTTT. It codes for CASSPTTRGISAEAFF. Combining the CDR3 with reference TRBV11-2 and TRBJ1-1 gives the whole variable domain EAGVAQSPRYKIIEKRQSVAFWCNPISGHATLYWYQQILGQGPKLLIQFQNNGVVDDSQLPKDRFSAERLKGVDSTLKIQPAKLEDSAVYLCASSPTTRGISAEAFFGQGTRLTVV.

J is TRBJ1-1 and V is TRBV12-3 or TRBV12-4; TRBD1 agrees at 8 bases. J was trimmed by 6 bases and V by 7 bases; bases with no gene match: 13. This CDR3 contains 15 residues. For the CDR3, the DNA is TGTGCCAGCATCCAAAGGACAGGGTGGACTCCTGAAGCTTTCTTT. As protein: CASIQRTGWTPEAFF.